This T cell receptor (beta chain) was sequenced for a study of cytomegalovirus exposure and HLA in healthy donors. Comments on this clone: Its matching antigen is unknown.

When sampled, the donors appeared nominally healthy, though they likely had unrecorded immune exposures. Study-level findings and limits: In a later analysis, compared with equally common non-associated chains, HLA-associated beta chains were more expanded. About 90% or about 30% of the time was how often most TCR beta V segments were productive, according to an earlier analysis.

In germline, CDR1 is MNHEY, CDR2 SMNVEV (reference sequence). The germline V and J ends were trimmed by 5 bases and 2 bases, with 11 bases remaining between them. CDR3 size: 14 residues. Primers included in the PCR were 60 Vbeta and 13 Jbeta primers. Method: immunoSEQ multiplex PCR; TCRdb's copy keeps in-frame clones and lacks some. The table records around 110,000 clones, about 80% of them present only once. The V gene is TRBV27, the J gene TRBJ2-3; D uncertain. The sample taken for sequencing was PBMCs. The clonotype comes from a man younger than 45 in good health and CMV-seropositive. The CDR3 sequence is CASSGRYPTDTQYF. In nucleotides, the CDR3 is TGTGCCAGCAGTGGGCGATATCCCACAGATACGCAGTATTTT.